This T cell receptor (beta chain) comes out of a study of T-cell reconstitution after alpha-beta-depleted transplantation in children. Study-wide findings and caveats: Alpha-beta T cells about two months after transplant reportedly derived from several hundred expanded graft clones.

This clonotype was detected a few times. Its matching antigen is unknown. This CDR3 is 15 amino acids long. J was trimmed by 7 bases and V by 1 base; bases with no gene match: 7. Per the germline V gene, CDR1 is LGHNA and CDR2 is YNFKEQ. Unique molecular identifiers were built into the TCRbeta library. From the PCR reads, TCRdb called clonotypes with MiXCR, one entry per CDR3 protein. The sample contains under 20,000 distinct CDR3 sequences, about an eighth of which appear only once. The TCR comes from a boy in the first two years of life who had a stem cell transplant for Wiskott-Aldrich syndrome, so the T cells may come from the graft donor. V is TRBV4-2 and J is TRBJ2-7, with TRBD2 matching over 10 bases. Here the sequenced sample was PBMCs, mostly from graft donor cells, taken 180 days after TCRalphabeta/CD19-depleted stem cell transplant. CDR3 in DNA: TGTGCCAGCAGCCAAGTCATTAGCGGGAGGAGGGAGCAGTACTTC. This sequence encodes CASSQVISGRREQYF.